This TCR beta chain was sequenced during a study of blood T cell repertoires in COVID-19. Study at large: T cells, B-cell-depleted T cells, or PBMCs provided the cDNA or gDNA that served as material.

The ends were cut back, 2 bases at V and 0 bases at J, with 10 bases in the middle. Germline V gives CDR1 MNHNY, CDR2 SVGAGI (reference sequence). The CDR3 has 16 residues. Some clones are missing from TCRdb's copy, which holds only in-frame ones; the method was immunoSEQ multiplex PCR. The data show some 120,000 clones, about 79% seen once. Input material: peripheral blood. The sequence came from a man aged 40-50 years with active or convalescent COVID-19. The V call is TRBV6-6, the J call TRBJ1-4; D possibly corresponds to TRBD1 (5 bases). The CDR3 coding sequence is TGTGCCAGCAGTTACGGGGGGGGTGCAACTAATGAAAAACTGTTTTTT. As protein: CASSYGGGATNEKLFF.